The T cell receptor beta chain under discussion was sequenced for a study of T cells in Graves' hyperthyroidism and ophthalmopathy. The table lists this clonotype with many counts. Trimming shortened V by 6 bases and J by 6 bases, and 24 bases separated the two germline ends. Germline assignment: CDR1 MDHEN and CDR2 SYDVKM. The CDR3 consists of 16 residues. TCR beta CDR3 regions were amplified from RNA. HTBI primers drove first-round RT-PCR of the TCR CDR3. TCRdb itself ran the multiplex PCR reads through MiXCR, one entry per CDR3 protein. The sample contains about 350,000 distinct CDR3 sequences, about 15% of which appear only once.

This receptor was obtained from a woman in her sixties or seventies with Graves' ophthalmopathy. The genes are TRBV28 and TRBJ2-7; perhaps TRBD2 as D (6 bases). The sequenced sample was blood. For the CDR3, the DNA is TGTGCCAGCAGGGAAAGGAGGGCAGGCAATGGGGGCGAGCAGTACTTC. Translation: CASRERRAGNGGEQYF.